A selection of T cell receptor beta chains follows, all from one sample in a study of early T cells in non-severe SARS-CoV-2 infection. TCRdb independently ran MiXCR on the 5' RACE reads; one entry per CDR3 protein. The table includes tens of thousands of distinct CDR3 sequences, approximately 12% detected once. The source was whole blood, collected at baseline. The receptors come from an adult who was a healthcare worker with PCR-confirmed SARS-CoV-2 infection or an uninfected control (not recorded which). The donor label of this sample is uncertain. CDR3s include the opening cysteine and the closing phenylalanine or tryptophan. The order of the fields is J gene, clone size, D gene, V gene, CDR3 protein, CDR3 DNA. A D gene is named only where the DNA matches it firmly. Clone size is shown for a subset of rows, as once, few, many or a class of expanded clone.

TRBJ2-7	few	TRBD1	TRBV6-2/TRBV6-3	CASSPRTGKAEQYF	TGTGCCAGCAGTCCCCGGACAGGGAAGGCCGAGCAGTACTTC
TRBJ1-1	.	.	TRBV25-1	CASSEGNTEAFF	TGTGCCAGCAGTGAGGGGAACACTGAAGCTTTCTTT
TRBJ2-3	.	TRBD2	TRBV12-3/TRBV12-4	CASSKRLAGGGDTQYF	TGTGCCAGCAGCAAAAGACTAGCGGGAGGGGGAGATACGCAGTATTTT
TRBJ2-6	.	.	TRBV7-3	CASSRAATGANVLTF	TGTGCCAGCAGCCGGGCCGCTACTGGGGCCAACGTCCTGACTTTC
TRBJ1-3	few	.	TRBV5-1	CASSLAIDRSGTGNTIYF	TGCGCCAGCAGCTTGGCCATTGACAGATCGGGCACTGGAAACACCATATATTTT
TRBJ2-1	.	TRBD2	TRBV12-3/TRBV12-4	CASRPPAGSSYNEQFF	TGTGCCAGCAGACCACCAGCGGGGAGCTCCTACAATGAGCAGTTCTTC
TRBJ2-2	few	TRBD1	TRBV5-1	CASSYRGDTGELFF	TGCGCCAGCAGCTACAGGGGTGACACCGGGGAGCTGTTTTTT
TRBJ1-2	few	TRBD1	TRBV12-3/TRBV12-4	CASSTGAYGYTF	TGTGCCAGCAGTACAGGGGCCTATGGCTACACCTTC
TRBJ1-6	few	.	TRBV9	CASSVRGLGSPLHF	TGTGCCAGCAGCGTTAGGGGTTTGGGATCACCCCTCCACTTT
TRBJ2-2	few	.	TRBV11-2	CASSLRLGGTYPGELFF	TGTGCCAGCAGCTTACGATTAGGGGGGACCTATCCCGGGGAGCTGTTTTTT
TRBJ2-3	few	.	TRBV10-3	CAISGGANTDTQYF	TGTGCCATCAGTGGAGGTGCGAACACAGATACGCAGTATTTT
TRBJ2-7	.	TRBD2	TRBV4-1	CASSHVLAGGFAYEQYF	TGCGCCAGCAGCCACGTACTAGCGGGAGGATTCGCGTACGAGCAGTACTTC
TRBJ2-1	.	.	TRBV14	CASSQDGPSVFRNEQFF	TGTGCCAGCAGCCAAGACGGTCCTAGCGTTTTTCGGAATGAGCAGTTCTTC